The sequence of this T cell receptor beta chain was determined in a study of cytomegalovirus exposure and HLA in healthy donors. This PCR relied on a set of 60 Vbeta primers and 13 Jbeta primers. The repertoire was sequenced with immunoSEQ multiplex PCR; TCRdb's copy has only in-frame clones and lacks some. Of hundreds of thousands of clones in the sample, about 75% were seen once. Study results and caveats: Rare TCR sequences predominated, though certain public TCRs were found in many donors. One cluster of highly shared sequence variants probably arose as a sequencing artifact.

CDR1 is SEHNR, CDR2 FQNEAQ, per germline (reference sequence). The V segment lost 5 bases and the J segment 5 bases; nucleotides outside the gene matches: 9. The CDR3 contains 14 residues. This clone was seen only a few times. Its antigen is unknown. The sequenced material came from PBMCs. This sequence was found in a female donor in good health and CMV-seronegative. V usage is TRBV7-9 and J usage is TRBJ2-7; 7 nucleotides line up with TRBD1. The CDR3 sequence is CASSTDRVWDEQYF. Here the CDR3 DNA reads TGTGCCAGCAGCACCGACAGGGTCTGGGACGAGCAGTACTTC.